The rows below give T cell receptor beta chains drawn from one sample of a study of vaccination and CD4 T cells after COVID-19. The antigens of these receptors remain unknown. TCRdb re-called the PCR reads through MiXCR, storing one row per CDR3 protein. This sample has roughly 14,000 distinct CDR3 sequences; roughly 50% occur once, and the top ten carry 11% to 15%. Sequencing used CD4+ T cells from blood, cultured in vitro. The receptors were sampled from a human donor who had recovered from COVID-19. Both conserved end residues are part of each CDR3. Each record gives: J gene, V gene, clone size, D gene, CDR3 DNA, CDR3 protein. A D gene is named only where the DNA matches it firmly. Not all rows give a size; the values are once, few, many and, for expanded clones, a class.

J: TRBJ1-2
V: TRBV30
size: .
D: .
DNA: TGTGCCTGGAGTCCAGTGGAGAGGCGGCTCTATGGCTACACCTTC
CDR3: CAWSPVERRLYGYTF

J: TRBJ1-1
V: TRBV27
size: .
D: TRBD1
DNA: TGTGCCAGCAGGGGACAGGGGGCGAACACTGAAGCTTTCTTT
CDR3: CASRGQGANTEAFF

J: TRBJ2-1
V: TRBV20-1
size: few
D: TRBD2
DNA: TGCAGTGCTAGAGATCCCCCGATGGGCGGGAGGGCCGGGCAGTTCTTC
CDR3: CSARDPPMGGRAGQFF

J: TRBJ1-1
V: TRBV2
size: .
D: TRBD1
DNA: TGTGCCAGCAGTCGGGGACAGTTGAACACTGAAGCTTTCTTT
CDR3: CASSRGQLNTEAFF

J: TRBJ2-2
V: TRBV4-1
size: .
D: TRBD2
DNA: TGCGCCAGCAGCCCTATGGGACTAGCAAACACCGGGGAGCTGTTTTTT
CDR3: CASSPMGLANTGELFF

J: TRBJ1-6
V: TRBV19
size: .
D: .
DNA: TGTGCCAGTAGTATCCCCAATGGAAATTCACCCCTCCACTTT
CDR3: CASSIPNGNSPLHF

J: TRBJ1-2
V: TRBV7-2
size: .
D: TRBD1
DNA: TGTGCCAGCAGCTATACAGGGGACCGGAGGCATGGCTACACCTTC
CDR3: CASSYTGDRRHGYTF

J: TRBJ1-4
V: TRBV28
size: .
D: TRBD1
DNA: TGTGCCAGCAGAGAGCCGGGACAGGGGTCGGAAAAACTGTTTTTT
CDR3: CASREPGQGSEKLFF

J: TRBJ2-7
V: TRBV6-2/TRBV6-3
size: .
D: .
DNA: TGTGCCAGCAGTTTTTCTCGGGATACCTACGAGCAGTACTTC
CDR3: CASSFSRDTYEQYF

J: TRBJ2-3
V: TRBV7-6
size: few
D: .
DNA: TGTGCCAGCAGCTTAAATGGAGATACGCAGTATTTT
CDR3: CASSLNGDTQYF

J: TRBJ1-1
V: TRBV19
size: .
D: .
DNA: TGTGCCAGTAGTCCCCCAACGAACACTGAAGCTTTCTTT
CDR3: CASSPPTNTEAFF

J: TRBJ2-7
V: TRBV20-1
size: .
D: .
DNA: TGCAGTGCTACCGACCGGGACAAGCTCTACGAGCAGTACTTC
CDR3: CSATDRDKLYEQYF

J: TRBJ1-2
V: TRBV20-1
size: .
D: .
DNA: TGCAGTGCCGAGTCTGGTGGCTACACCTTC
CDR3: CSAESGGYTF

J: TRBJ2-5
V: TRBV28
size: .
D: TRBD2
DNA: TGTGCCAGCAGTTTACTTGGCGGGAGAGAGACCCAGTACTTC
CDR3: CASSLLGGRETQYF

J: TRBJ1-1
V: TRBV19
size: few
D: TRBD1
DNA: TGTGCCAGTAGTCCTGGGACAGCCTCGGCGGCTTTCTTT
CDR3: CASSPGTASAAFF

J: TRBJ1-1
V: TRBV28
size: few
D: .
DNA: TGTGCCAGCAGTCCTCGGGGGATGGGGTTCGGTGAAGCTTTCTTT
CDR3: CASSPRGMGFGEAFF

J: TRBJ2-1
V: TRBV20-1
size: few
D: TRBD2
DNA: TGCAGTGCTAGTCACGGCGGGGGGGCCGCTACCTTGCAGTTCTTC
CDR3: CSASHGGGAATLQFF

J: TRBJ2-5
V: TRBV15
size: .
D: .
DNA: TGTGCCACCAGCAGAGATATCGGACAGCAAGAGACCCAGTACTTC
CDR3: CATSRDIGQQETQYF

J: TRBJ2-5
V: TRBV7-8
size: few
D: TRBD1
DNA: TGTGCCAGCAGCTTCTGGGACAGGGGGCAAGAGACCCAGTACTTC
CDR3: CASSFWDRGQETQYF

J: TRBJ1-1
V: TRBV5-6
size: .
D: .
DNA: TGTGCCAGCAGCTTGTGGGGGGGCGTAGCTTTCTTT
CDR3: CASSLWGGVAFF

J: TRBJ1-2
V: TRBV19
size: few
D: TRBD1
DNA: TGTGCCAGTAGTACCGGGACAGGGTTGAGTGGCTACACCTTC
CDR3: CASSTGTGLSGYTF

J: TRBJ2-2
V: TRBV5-6
size: .
D: TRBD2
DNA: TGTGCCAGCAGCTTAGGCGGGGGGGCCCCCGGGGAGCTGTTTTTT
CDR3: CASSLGGGAPGELFF

J: TRBJ2-7
V: TRBV6-2/TRBV6-3
size: .
D: .
DNA: TGTGCCAGCAGTTTCGGAGGACGCCAGTATTCCTACGAGCAGTACTTC
CDR3: CASSFGGRQYSYEQYF

J: TRBJ1-5
V: TRBV2
size: .
D: .
DNA: TGTGCCAGCAGGACCTCCGGGGGTAGCAATCAGCCCCAGCATTTT
CDR3: CASRTSGGSNQPQHF

J: TRBJ1-2
V: TRBV6-5
size: .
D: .
DNA: TGTGCCAGCAGTTGGAGTAGGAGTAACTATGGCTACACCTTC
CDR3: CASSWSRSNYGYTF

J: TRBJ1-5
V: TRBV9
size: .
D: TRBD1
DNA: TGTGCCAGCAGCCCGGGACAGTGGCATCAGCCCCAGCATTTT
CDR3: CASSPGQWHQPQHF

J: TRBJ1-4
V: TRBV12-3/TRBV12-4
size: .
D: .
DNA: TGTGCCAGCAGTCCCCCCGGGTTAGCTGAAAAACTGTTTTTT
CDR3: CASSPPGLAEKLFF

J: TRBJ2-7
V: TRBV19
size: .
D: .
DNA: TGTGCCAGTAGTATCTCTTCTGCTCCAGGCTCCTACGAGCAGTACTTC
CDR3: CASSISSAPGSYEQYF

J: TRBJ2-3
V: TRBV6-2/TRBV6-3
size: .
D: TRBD2
DNA: TGTGCCAGCAGTTATGCCCCCTTTTTAGCGGGAGCGGGGACAGATACGCAGTATTTT
CDR3: CASSYAPFLAGAGTDTQYF

J: TRBJ2-2
V: TRBV6-2/TRBV6-3
size: .
D: .
DNA: TGTGCCAGCTCCGTTTTCGGGGAGCTGTTTTTT
CDR3: CASSVFGELFF

J: TRBJ2-3
V: TRBV7-3
size: .
D: TRBD2
DNA: TGTGCCAGCAGCTTAGGACTAGCGGGGGGGCAGGATACGCAGTATTTT
CDR3: CASSLGLAGGQDTQYF

J: TRBJ1-5
V: TRBV15
size: .
D: .
DNA: TGTGCCACCAGCAGAGGGGGTGGGCGGCAGCCCCAGCATTTT
CDR3: CATSRGGGRQPQHF

J: TRBJ2-3
V: TRBV6-2/TRBV6-3
size: .
D: .
DNA: TGTGCCAGCAGCGATCGCGTTCAGCGGCCAGATACGCAGTATTTT
CDR3: CASSDRVQRPDTQYF

J: TRBJ2-1
V: TRBV6-5
size: .
D: TRBD1
DNA: TGTGCCAGCAGTTCCCCGGGACAGGGATCCTACAATGAGCAGTTCTTC
CDR3: CASSSPGQGSYNEQFF

J: TRBJ1-1
V: TRBV20-1
size: .
D: TRBD1
DNA: TGCAGTGCTAGGAGGGGGCGGGGCACTGAAGCTTTCTTT
CDR3: CSARRGRGTEAFF

J: TRBJ1-2
V: TRBV6-5
size: .
D: .
DNA: TGTGCCAGCAGTTCCTTACTCTGGGGGCCTGGCTACACCTTC
CDR3: CASSSLLWGPGYTF

J: TRBJ2-1
V: TRBV19
size: .
D: TRBD1
DNA: TGTGCCAGTAGTCCCAGGACAGGGAGCTCCTACAATGAGCAGTTCTTC
CDR3: CASSPRTGSSYNEQFF